This is a list of T cell receptor beta chains from one sample in a study of CD8+ T cells in alopecia areata. Sequencing was performed with immunoSEQ multiplex PCR; in TCRdb, only in-frame clones are kept and a portion is missing. The data show about 120,000 clones, less than 75% seen once. Sequencing used CD8+ T cells sorted from blood, obtained at week 24, from a patient treated with tofacitinib. These receptors all stem from a human donor with alopecia areata. Both conserved end residues are part of each CDR3. The D gene is left open where the match is weak. Some rows mark clone size as missing; the rest say once, few, many or name a class of expanded clone.

J gene,D gene,V gene,clone size,CDR3 DNA,CDR3 protein
TRBJ2-1,.,TRBV5-6,.,TGTGCCAGCAGCTTTAATGATGAGCAGTTCTTC,CASSFNDEQFF
TRBJ2-7,.,TRBV6-5,.,TGTGCCAGCACCCCGGACGGCGACCTCTACGAGCAGTACTTC,CASTPDGDLYEQYF
TRBJ2-1,.,TRBV6-5,many,TGTGCCAGCAGCCGGTCGGAAAACAATGAGCAGTTCTTC,CASSRSENNEQFF
TRBJ1-2,.,TRBV14,.,TGTGCCAGCAGCCCCGAAATCGGCAGGGACTATGGCTACACCTTC,CASSPEIGRDYGYTF
TRBJ2-1,.,TRBV29-1,.,TGCAGCGTTTATCCCCCCGCTAGGGATTACAATGAGCAGTTCTTC,CSVYPPARDYNEQFF
TRBJ1-1,.,TRBV16,.,TGTGCCAGCAGCCAATTTGGCAGCACTGAAGCTTTCTTT,CASSQFGSTEAFF
TRBJ1-5,.,TRBV19,few,TGTGCCAGTACGTTAGGCAATCAGCCCCAGCATTTT,CASTLGNQPQHF
TRBJ2-5,.,TRBV7-9,.,TGTGCCAGCAGCCCTAATACGGGCCCCCAAGAGACCCAGTACTTC,CASSPNTGPQETQYF
TRBJ2-3,.,TRBV5-6,few,TGTGCCAGCAGCTTACCGGACAACACAGATACGCAGTATTTT,CASSLPDNTDTQYF
TRBJ2-2,TRBD2,TRBV29-1,.,TGCAGCGCCATCCCTACTAGCGGGGGCCGGGGGGAGCTGTTTTTT,CSAIPTSGGRGELFF
TRBJ2-2,.,TRBV25-1,once,TGTGCCAGCAGTGATCTGTGGGACGACCTGTTTTTT,CASSDLWDDLFF
TRBJ2-2,.,TRBV5-1,.,TGCGCCAGCAGCCCGAAAGGGGGGCCGGGCACCGGGGAGCTGTTTTTT,CASSPKGGPGTGELFF
TRBJ2-3,.,TRBV27,.,TGTGCCAGCAGTTCAGGGGACAATTTTTCTACAGATACGCAGTATTTT,CASSSGDNFSTDTQYF
TRBJ2-1,TRBD2,TRBV7-8,.,TGTGCCAGCAGGCGTCCGGGTCGGGTAGCGGGGGGAAATGAGCAGTTCTTC,CASRRPGRVAGGNEQFF